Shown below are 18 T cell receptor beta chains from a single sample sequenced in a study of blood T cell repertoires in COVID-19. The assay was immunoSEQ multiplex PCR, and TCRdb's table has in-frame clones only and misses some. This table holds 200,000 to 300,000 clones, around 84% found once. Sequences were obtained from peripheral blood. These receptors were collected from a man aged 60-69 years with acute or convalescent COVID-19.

The DNA of the CDR3 is TGTGCCAGCAGCTTCCCCGCGGGAGGGTCAGATACGCAGTATTTT. Translation: CASSFPAGGSDTQYF. V gene TRBV7-6 combines with J gene TRBJ2-3; 9 bases align to TRBD2. Per germline, CDR1 SGHVS and CDR2 FNYEAQ. This CDR3 has 15 amino acids. Unmatched junction bases numbered 5, after V lost 3 bases and J lost 4 bases.

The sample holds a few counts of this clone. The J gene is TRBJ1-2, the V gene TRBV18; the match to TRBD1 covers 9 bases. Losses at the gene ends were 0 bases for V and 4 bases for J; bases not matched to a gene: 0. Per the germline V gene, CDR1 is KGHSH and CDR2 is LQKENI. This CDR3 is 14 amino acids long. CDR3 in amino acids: CASSPPGQGYGYTF. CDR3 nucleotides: TGTGCCAGCTCACCACCGGGACAGGGCTATGGCTACACCTTC.

The CDR3 loop is CASSLYPPGGIETQYF. The CDR3 DNA reads TGTGCCAGCAGCTTATATCCCCCGGGAGGGATAGAGACCCAGTACTTC. The chain is built from TRBV7-2 and TRBJ2-5, with 8 bases fitting TRBD2. With 2 bases clipped from V and 4 bases from J, the junction kept 9 bases outside the gene matches. Germline V CDR1 and CDR2: SGHTA, FQGNSA. This CDR3 is 16 amino acids long.

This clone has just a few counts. DNA of the CDR3: TGTGCCAGTAGTATAGCACAGGCCTACGAGCAGTACTTC. This encodes CASSIAQAYEQYF. The chain combines TRBV19 with TRBJ2-7; D is perhaps TRBD1 (5 bases). The germline gives CDR1 LNHDA, CDR2 SQIVND (reference sequence). There are 13 residues in the CDR3. Trimming took off 1 base at V and 2 bases at J, with 6 bases between the two ends.

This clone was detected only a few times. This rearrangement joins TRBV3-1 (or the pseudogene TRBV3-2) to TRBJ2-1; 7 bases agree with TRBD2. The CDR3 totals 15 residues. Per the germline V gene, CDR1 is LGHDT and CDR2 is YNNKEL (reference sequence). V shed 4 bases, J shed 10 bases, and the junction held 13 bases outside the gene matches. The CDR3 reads CASSRVGGSRAEQFF. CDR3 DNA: TGTGCCAGCAGCCGCGTCGGCGGGAGCAGGGCGGAGCAGTTCTTC.

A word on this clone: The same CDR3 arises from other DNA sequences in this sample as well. CDR3 bases: TGTGCCAGCAGGGGCGACAGCTACGAGCAGTACTTC. Residues: CASRGDSYEQYF. The gene calls are TRBV2 and TRBJ2-7, with a tentative D call TRBD1 (5 bases). CDR3 size: 12 residues. V lost 6 bases, J lost 3 bases, and 9 bases lay in between. Germline V lookup: CDR1 SNHLY, CDR2 FYNNEI.

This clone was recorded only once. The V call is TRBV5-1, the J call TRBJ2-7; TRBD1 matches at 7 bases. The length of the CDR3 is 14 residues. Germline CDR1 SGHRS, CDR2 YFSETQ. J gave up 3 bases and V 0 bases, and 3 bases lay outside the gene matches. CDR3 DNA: TGCGCCAGCAGCTTGGGACAGGGAAACTACGAGCAGTACTTC. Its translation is CASSLGQGNYEQYF.

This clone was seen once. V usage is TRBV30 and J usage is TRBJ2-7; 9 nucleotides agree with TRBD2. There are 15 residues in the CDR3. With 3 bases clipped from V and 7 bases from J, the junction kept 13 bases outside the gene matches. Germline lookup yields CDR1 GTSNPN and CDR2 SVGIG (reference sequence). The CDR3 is CAWRTIAGGPGEQYF. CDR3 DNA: TGTGCCTGGAGAACCATCGCGGGGGGGCCGGGTGAGCAGTACTTC. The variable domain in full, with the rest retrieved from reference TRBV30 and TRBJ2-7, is SQTIHQWPATLVQPVGSPLSLECTVEGTSNPNLYWYRQAAGRGLQLLFYSVGIGQISSEVPQNLSASRPQDRQFILSSKKLLLSDSGFYLCAWRTIAGGPGEQYFGPGTRLTVT.

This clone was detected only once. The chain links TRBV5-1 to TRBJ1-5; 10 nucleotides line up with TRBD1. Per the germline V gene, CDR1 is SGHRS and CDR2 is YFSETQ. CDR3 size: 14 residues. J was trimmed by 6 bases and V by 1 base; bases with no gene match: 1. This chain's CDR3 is CASSLWTGGQPQHF. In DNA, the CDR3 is TGCGCCAGCAGCTTGTGGACAGGGGGTCAGCCCCAGCATTTT.

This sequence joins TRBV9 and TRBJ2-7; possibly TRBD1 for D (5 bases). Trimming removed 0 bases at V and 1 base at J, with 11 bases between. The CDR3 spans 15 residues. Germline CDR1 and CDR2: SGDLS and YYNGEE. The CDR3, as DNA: TGTGCCAGCAGCGTAGGAGACAGTCAGTCCTACGAGCAGTACTTC. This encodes CASSVGDSQSYEQYF.

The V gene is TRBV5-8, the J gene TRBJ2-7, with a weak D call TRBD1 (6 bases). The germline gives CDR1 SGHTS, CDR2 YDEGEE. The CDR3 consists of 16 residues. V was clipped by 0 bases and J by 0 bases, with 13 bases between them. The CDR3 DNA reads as TGTGCCAGCAGCTTGGGAGGGACACCAAGCTCCTACGAGCAGTACTTC. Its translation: CASSLGGTPSSYEQYF.

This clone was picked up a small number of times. Here the CDR3 reads CATSPLQTASSTDTQYF. CDR3 nucleotide sequence: TGTGCCACCAGCCCCCTCCAAACGGCTAGCAGCACAGATACGCAGTATTTT. This rearrangement joins TRBV15 to TRBJ2-3; D might be TRBD2 (5 bases). The CDR3 has 17 amino acids. Trimming shortened V by 5 bases and J by 0 bases, and 18 bases separated the two germline ends. Germline V lookup: CDR1 LNHNV, CDR2 YYDKDF (reference sequence).

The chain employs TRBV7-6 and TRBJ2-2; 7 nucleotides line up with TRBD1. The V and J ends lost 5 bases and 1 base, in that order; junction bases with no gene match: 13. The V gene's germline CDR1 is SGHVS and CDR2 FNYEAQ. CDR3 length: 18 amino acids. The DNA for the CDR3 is TGTGCCAGCAGCAAATACAGGGGCGTAACAGAGAACACCGGGGAGCTGTTTTTT. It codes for CASSKYRGVTENTGELFF.

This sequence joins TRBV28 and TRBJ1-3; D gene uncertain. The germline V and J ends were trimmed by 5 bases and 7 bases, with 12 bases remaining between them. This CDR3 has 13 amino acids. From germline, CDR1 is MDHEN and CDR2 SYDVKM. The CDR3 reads CASSLSLRNTIYF. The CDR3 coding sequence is TGTGCCAGCAGTCTTTCACTACGGAACACCATATATTTT.

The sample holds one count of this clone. CDR3 sequence (DNA): TGTGCCAGCAGCAAGACAGGGGCTGGAAACACCATATATTTT. This codes for CASSKTGAGNTIYF. The rearrangement uses TRBV7-9 and TRBJ1-3, with 8 bases identical to TRBD1. J gave up 2 bases and V 5 bases, and 2 bases lay outside the gene matches. Germline V CDR1 and CDR2: SEHNR, FQNEAQ (reference sequence). CDR3 length: 14 amino acids.

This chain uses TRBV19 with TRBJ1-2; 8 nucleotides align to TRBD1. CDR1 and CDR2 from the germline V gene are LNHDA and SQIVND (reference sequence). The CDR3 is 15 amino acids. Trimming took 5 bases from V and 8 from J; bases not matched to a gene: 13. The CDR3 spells CASSDTDRADRGYTF. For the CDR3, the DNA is TGTGCCAGTAGTGACACGGACAGGGCCGATAGAGGCTACACCTTC.

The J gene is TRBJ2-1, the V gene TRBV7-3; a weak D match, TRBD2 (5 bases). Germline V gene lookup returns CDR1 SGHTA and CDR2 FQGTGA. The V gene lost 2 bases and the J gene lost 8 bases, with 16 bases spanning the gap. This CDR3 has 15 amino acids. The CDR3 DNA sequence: TGTGCCAGCAGCTTAGTGGGAACGGGGTCCGATGAGCAGTTCTTC. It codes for CASSLVGTGSDEQFF.

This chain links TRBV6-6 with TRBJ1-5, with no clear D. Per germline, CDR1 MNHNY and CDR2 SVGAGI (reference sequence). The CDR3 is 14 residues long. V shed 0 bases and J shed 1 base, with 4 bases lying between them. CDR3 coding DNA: TGTGCCAGCAGTTACTCGAGCAGCAATCAGCCCCAGCATTTT. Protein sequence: CASSYSSSNQPQHF.